A selection of T cell receptor beta chains follows, all from one sample in a study of blood T cell repertoires in COVID-19. Here immunoSEQ multiplex PCR was the method, and the copy in TCRdb shows in-frame clones only, minus some. The data show around 250,000 clones, with roughly 86% seen just once and about 8.7% held by the top ten. The sample taken for sequencing was peripheral blood. The origin of the receptors is a man aged 35 to 55 with active or convalescent COVID-19. Both conserved end residues are part of each CDR3. The D gene is left open where the match is weak. A row's size may be missing; if present it is once, few, many or a size class.

NA,TRBV7-9,TRBJ2-3,NA,CASSHLARFTDTQYF,TGTGCCAGCAGTCACCTTGCTCGGTTCACAGATACGCAGTATTTT
NA,TRBV5-1,TRBJ2-1,once,CASSFERSYNEQFF,TGCGCCAGCAGCTTCGAGCGGTCCTACAATGAGCAGTTCTTC
TRBD1,TRBV5-4,TRBJ1-1,few,CASSQGTGLNTEAFF,TGTGCCAGCAGTCAAGGGACAGGTTTGAACACTGAAGCTTTCTTT
NA,TRBV3-1/TRBV3-2,TRBJ1-4,NA,CASSQIRNEKLFF,TGTGCCAGCAGCCAAATCAGGAATGAAAAACTGTTTTTT
NA,TRBV12-2,TRBJ2-2,NA,CASRFQGPGQLNTGELFF,TGTGCAAGTCGCTTCCAAGGTCCGGGACAGCTCAACACCGGGGAGCTGTTTTTT
NA,TRBV12-5,TRBJ1-1,NA,CASVPDRKNTEAFF,TGTGCTAGTGTTCCTGACAGGAAGAACACTGAAGCTTTCTTT
NA,TRBV15,TRBJ1-1,NA,CATSRDKRVTEAFF,TGTGCCACCAGCAGAGATAAGAGGGTAACTGAAGCTTTCTTT
NA,TRBV30,TRBJ1-5,NA,CAWSVGGGSGQPQHF,TGTGCCTGGAGTGTTGGGGGGGGATCGGGTCAGCCCCAGCATTTT
TRBD1,TRBV24-1,TRBJ2-7,NA,CATSGVWDSSEQYF,TGTGCCACCAGTGGTGTGTGGGACAGCTCCGAGCAGTACTTC
NA,TRBV6-5,TRBJ1-4,NA,CASRPGGVDEKLFF,TGTGCCAGCAGACCGGGAGGGGTGGATGAAAAACTGTTTTTT
NA,TRBV5-1,TRBJ2-7,NA,CASSSDIGQYF,TGCGCCAGCAGCTCGGACATCGGGCAGTACTTC
TRBD1,TRBV7-9,TRBJ2-7,NA,CASSLVMSDRDRYEQYF,TGTGCCAGCAGCTTAGTGATGTCGGACAGGGATAGATACGAGCAGTACTTC
NA,TRBV9,TRBJ1-3,NA,CASSANRDRTSSGNTIYF,TGTGCCAGCAGCGCAAATCGCGACAGAACCAGCTCTGGAAACACCATATATTTT
NA,TRBV30,TRBJ2-1,NA,CAGEYNSYNEQFF,TGTGCCGGTGAATACAACTCCTACAATGAGCAGTTCTTC
NA,TRBV28,TRBJ2-2,once,CASSLAGEITGELFF,TGTGCCAGCAGTTTGGCTGGGGAGATCACCGGGGAGCTGTTTTTT
TRBD1,TRBV2,TRBJ1-5,NA,CASSEQGQGSQPQHF,TGTGCCAGCAGTGAACAGGGACAGGGTTCTCAGCCCCAGCATTTT
NA,TRBV10-3,TRBJ1-2,NA,CAISESPSGGNNYGYTF,TGTGCCATCAGTGAGTCGCCGTCGGGGGGCAATAACTATGGCTACACCTTC
TRBD2,TRBV18,TRBJ2-7,NA,CASSPPGTSGSGEQYF,TGTGCCAGCTCACCACCGGGGACTAGCGGGAGTGGGGAGCAGTACTTC
TRBD1,TRBV2,TRBJ1-5,NA,CASRGQGIQPQHF,TGTGCCAGCAGGGGACAGGGCATCCAGCCCCAGCATTTT
NA,TRBV11-2,TRBJ2-4,NA,CASSKSGQLKNIQYF,TGTGCCAGCAGCAAGTCCGGACAGCTAAAAAACATTCAGTACTTC
NA,TRBV19,TRBJ1-5,NA,CASSIRRTPQGNQPQHF,TGTGCCAGTAGTATACGTAGGACCCCACAGGGCAATCAGCCCCAGCATTTT
TRBD1,TRBV28,TRBJ1-5,NA,CASTSSGTGAQPQHF,TGTGCCAGCACCTCTTCTGGGACAGGGGCTCAGCCCCAGCATTTT
NA,TRBV5-1,TRBJ2-3,NA,CASSLGQEADTQYF,TGCGCCAGCAGCTTGGGACAGGAGGCAGATACGCAGTATTTT
TRBD1,TRBV25-1,TRBJ2-2,NA,CASSARQGGTGELFF,TGTGCCAGCAGTGCTAGACAGGGGGGCACCGGGGAGCTGTTTTTT
NA,TRBV19,TRBJ1-6,NA,CASSIVSGGDSLLHF,TGTGCCAGTAGTATAGTCTCGGGGGGGGATTCACTCCTCCACTTT
NA,TRBV19,TRBJ1-6,NA,CASRNQGQENSPLHF,TGTGCCAGTAGGAATCAGGGGCAGGAGAATTCACCCCTCCACTTT
NA,TRBV12-3/TRBV12-4,TRBJ1-2,NA,CASSFLQATGYTF,TGTGCCAGCAGTTTTTTGCAGGCCACCGGCTACACCTTC
NA,TRBV3-1/TRBV3-2,TRBJ2-7,NA,CASSPTATLIYEQYF,TGTGCCAGCAGCCCGACAGCGACACTGATTTACGAGCAGTACTTC
TRBD2,TRBV14,TRBJ2-2,NA,CASSQDRLVSGRTTGELFF,TGTGCCAGCAGCCAAGATCGACTCGTTAGCGGGAGGACCACCGGGGAGCTGTTTTTT
NA,TRBV4-2,TRBJ2-2,NA,CASSQEGGARNTGELFF,TGTGCCAGCAGCCAGGAAGGGGGGGCTCGGAACACCGGGGAGCTGTTTTTT
TRBD2,TRBV19,TRBJ2-1,NA,CASSHPGGSTYNEQFF,TGTGCCAGTAGCCACCCAGGCGGGAGCACCTACAATGAGCAGTTCTTC
TRBD1,TRBV12-5,TRBJ1-2,NA,CASVPPGQGNYGYTF,TGTGCTAGTGTGCCGCCGGGACAGGGGAACTATGGCTACACCTTC
NA,TRBV3-1/TRBV3-2,TRBJ1-5,NA,CASSRDTLNQPQHF,TGTGCCAGCAGTCGGGACACCTTAAATCAGCCCCAGCATTTT
TRBD1,TRBV19,TRBJ2-1,once,CASLLGTVSYNEQFF,TGTGCCAGCCTCCTCGGGACAGTCTCCTACAATGAGCAGTTCTTC
NA,TRBV6-4,TRBJ2-1,NA,CASRTRARDEQFF,TGTGCCAGCCGGACCCGGGCGAGGGATGAGCAGTTCTTC
TRBD1,TRBV19,TRBJ1-1,NA,CAGRTGNTEAFF,TGTGCCGGCAGGACAGGGAATACTGAAGCTTTCTTT
NA,TRBV18,TRBJ1-1,NA,CASSPFRGQENTEAFF,TGTGCCAGCTCACCCTTTAGGGGCCAGGAGAACACTGAAGCTTTCTTT
NA,TRBV6-5,TRBJ1-1,NA,CARAQGIWGVEAFF,TGTGCCAGGGCCCAGGGGATCTGGGGCGTCGAAGCTTTCTTT
TRBD1,TRBV9,TRBJ2-2,NA,CASSVEGADTGELFF,TGTGCCAGCAGCGTAGAGGGGGCGGACACCGGGGAGCTGTTTTTT
TRBD2,TRBV5-1,TRBJ2-2,NA,CASSFRGDNTGELFF,TGCGCCAGCAGCTTCCGGGGGGACAACACCGGGGAGCTGTTTTTT
TRBD1,TRBV5-1,TRBJ1-4,NA,CASSLKTGGEDEKLFF,TGCGCCAGCAGCTTGAAAACAGGGGGCGAAGATGAAAAACTGTTTTTT
NA,TRBV25-1,TRBJ2-2,NA,CASSANFNTGELFF,TGTGCCAGCAGCGCTAATTTTAACACCGGGGAGCTGTTTTTT
TRBD1,TRBV5-1,TRBJ2-5,NA,CASSDYRGRGTQYF,TGCGCCAGCAGCGATTACAGGGGTCGGGGGACCCAGTACTTC
TRBD1,TRBV11-2,TRBJ1-1,NA,CASSRGRTGGRIMTEAFF,TGTGCCAGCAGCCGGGGCCGGACAGGGGGGCGTATAATGACTGAAGCTTTCTTT
TRBD1,TRBV5-1,TRBJ1-4,NA,CASSLGTAPTNEKLFF,TGCGCCAGCAGCTTAGGGACAGCCCCAACTAATGAAAAACTGTTTTTT
TRBD1,TRBV28,TRBJ2-2,NA,CASRLGTGGTGELFF,TGTGCCAGCAGACTTGGGACAGGGGGAACCGGGGAGCTGTTTTTT
TRBD2,TRBV6-6,TRBJ2-1,NA,CASTRGLAGDNEQFF,TGTGCCAGCACCCGGGGACTAGCGGGTGACAATGAGCAGTTCTTC
NA,TRBV18,TRBJ1-1,NA,CASSPEAGVNTEAFF,TGTGCCAGCTCACCGGAAGCAGGGGTGAACACTGAAGCTTTCTTT
NA,TRBV7-9,TRBJ2-5,NA,CASSLGEDQETQYF,TGTGCCAGCAGCTTAGGGGAGGATCAAGAGACCCAGTACTTC
TRBD2,TRBV29-1,TRBJ2-5,NA,CSVGTSGGWETQYF,TGCAGCGTAGGGACTAGCGGGGGATGGGAGACCCAGTACTTC
NA,TRBV7-3,TRBJ2-1,NA,CASSWKERANYNEQFF,TGTGCCAGCAGTTGGAAAGAGCGGGCTAATTACAATGAGCAGTTCTTC
TRBD1,TRBV6-6,TRBJ1-6,NA,CASSSRDRGISPLHF,TGTGCCAGCAGTTCCCGGGACAGGGGAATTTCACCCCTCCACTTT
TRBD2,TRBV28,TRBJ2-2,NA,CASTAGELNTGELFF,TGTGCCAGCACGGCGGGGGAACTGAACACCGGGGAGCTGTTTTTT
TRBD1,TRBV6-2/TRBV6-3,TRBJ1-6,NA,CASSWGQGGSPLHF,TGTGCCAGCAGTTGGGGACAGGGGGGTTCACCCCTCCACTTT